The rows below give T cell receptor beta chains drawn from one sample of a study of T cells in Graves' hyperthyroidism and ophthalmopathy. TCRdb called the multiplex PCR reads again in MiXCR, with one record for every CDR3 protein. The sample gives 550,000 to 700,000 distinct CDR3 sequences, approximately 44% of which show up once; around 20% is in the top ten. Sequencing used peripheral blood or thyroid tissue (not recorded which). These TCRs come from an adult woman with Graves' disease, either hyperthyroidism or ophthalmopathy (not recorded which). The conserved cysteine and the conserved F or W are not part of the CDR3 here.

>TRBJ2-7|TRBV5-1
ASSYTSGSYEQY
>TRBJ1-4|TRBV18
ASSAQGLQEKLF
>TRBJ1-2|TRBV25-1
ASQDLGDGGYT
>TRBJ2-7|TRBV19
ASKGRTYEQY
>TRBJ1-5|TRBV9
ASSAGILNQPQH
>TRBJ1-1|TRBV4-1
ASSQGVNTEAF
>TRBJ1-4|TRBV7-9
ASSSQTGGGEKLF
>TRBJ1-4|TRBV10-1
ASSRDSSEKLF
>TRBJ2-1|TRBV25-1
ASAAAGETNEQF
>TRBJ2-5|TRBV7-6
ASSRLGGGPETQY
>TRBJ1-1|TRBV20-1
SARDGGGGWNTEAF
>TRBJ2-7|TRBV7-9
ASSSGLGTSKIYEQY
>TRBJ1-2|TRBV20-1
SAKPPGGPHGYT
>TRBJ1-2|TRBV20-1
SSKGSSLYGYT
>TRBJ1-4|TRBV7-9
ACRGIYGNEKLF
>TRBJ1-6|TRBV20-1
SARGTGDSPLH
>TRBJ1-1|TRBV19
ASSPFGQEAF
>TRBJ1-1|TRBV12-3/TRBV12-4
ASSFGGESTEAF
>TRBJ2-6|TRBV2
ATTPRPGTGGVGVLT
>TRBJ1-3|TRBV24-1
ATSENTGGSGNTIY
>TRBJ1-6|TRBV19
ASSMGRGNSPLH
>TRBJ1-2|TRBV5-8
ASRHVTGGAEGYT
>TRBJ1-4|TRBV18
ASSPGRANEKLF
>TRBJ2-5|TRBV6-4
ASSYQDRETQY
>TRBJ1-1|TRBV7-9
ASRSGTVNTEAF
>TRBJ2-2|TRBV2
ASSLDQDSGELF
>TRBJ2-7|TRBV3-1
ASRQSGTSGNEQY
>TRBJ1-4|TRBV10-3
AISESTPGTNEKLF
>TRBJ1-4|TRBV7-8
ASSLWGSTNEKLF
>TRBJ1-2|TRBV20-1
SAAGTSGYT
>TRBJ1-5|TRBV20-1
SAEHGTSNQPQH
>TRBJ2-5|TRBV5-6
ASSFDGMETQY
>TRBJ1-3|TRBV4-1
ASSPLDRFENTIY
>TRBJ1-2|TRBV5-1
ASSLKAGDGGYT
>TRBJ1-5|TRBV2
ASSNRGNQPQH
>TRBJ1-1|TRBV7-9
ASSQGQGEAF
>TRBJ1-1|TRBV19
ASSIGPGSTEAF
>TRBJ2-7|TRBV11-1
ASSPYIEQY
>TRBJ2-3|TRBV10-3
AIKDSGPDTQY
>TRBJ1-3|TRBV9
ASSQGRGDHTIY
>TRBJ2-7|TRBV5-1
ASSLAGVSEQY
>TRBJ2-7|TRBV11-1
ASSLKGGGLAGGRYEQY
>TRBJ2-2|TRBV7-2
ASSPLPAGVGSTGELF
>TRBJ2-2|TRBV19
ASSIGATGELF
>TRBJ1-6|TRBV7-2
ASSYMPPGQGYSPLH
>TRBJ2-7|TRBV7-6
ASSLGPDRAYEQY
>TRBJ2-5|TRBV10-2
ASSESTETQY
>TRBJ2-2|TRBV11-2
ASSEGVARPNTGELF
>TRBJ1-1|TRBV12-3/TRBV12-4
ASSPWGAMNTEAF
>TRBJ2-7|TRBV20-1
SAGVDRRAIFLEQY
>TRBJ1-5|TRBV12-3/TRBV12-4
ASSLGQVGQPQH
>TRBJ2-2|TRBV15
ATSREPPAGELF
>TRBJ1-2|TRBV5-1
ASSGGPSNYGYT
>TRBJ2-7|TRBV12-3/TRBV12-4
ASSNYSGRPREQY
>TRBJ2-7|TRBV20-1
SARAEFVSYEQY
>TRBJ2-7|TRBV2
ASSASGRYEQY
>TRBJ1-6|TRBV2
ASSEYGYSPLH
>TRBJ2-7|TRBV5-1
ASSLEQGVSEQY